Listed below are T cell receptor beta chains from one sample, sequenced in a study of T cells in Graves' hyperthyroidism and ophthalmopathy. TCRdb re-derived calls from the multiplex PCR reads in MiXCR, one entry per CDR3 protein. This table holds a few hundred thousand distinct CDR3 sequences, roughly 13% found once. Sequencing was performed on blood. These receptors were obtained from a woman between 18 and 30 years old with Graves' hyperthyroidism. The CDR3 runs from the conserved cysteine through the conserved F or W. Each record gives: V gene, D gene, CDR3 length, clone size, J gene, CDR3 protein, CDR3 DNA. A D gene is named only where the DNA matches it firmly. Only some rows state a clone size, as once, few, many or a class for expanded clones.

TRBV25-1	TRBD2	12	few	TRBJ2-7	CANPGGPYEQYF	TGTGCCAACCCGGGAGGACCCTACGAGCAGTACTTC
TRBV20-1	TRBD2	14	few	TRBJ2-7	CSAPGTSGSYEQYF	TGCAGTGCCCCAGGGACTAGCGGGAGTTACGAGCAGTACTTC
TRBV7-8	.	15	many	TRBJ1-1	CASSLRAAGRAEAFF	TGTGCCAGCAGCTTACGGGCCGCTGGGCGGGCTGAAGCTTTCTTT
TRBV10-1	.	13	few	TRBJ2-5	CASSEGVGETQYF	TGCGCCAGCAGTGAAGGGGTGGGAGAGACCCAGTACTTC
TRBV28	.	17	many	TRBJ2-2	CASSLVRAPPNTGELFF	TGTGCCAGCAGTTTAGTGCGAGCACCCCCGAACACCGGGGAGCTGTTTTTT
TRBV11-2	.	15	.	TRBJ2-5	CASSLGAGAGETQYF	TGTGCCAGCAGCTTAGGTGCAGGGGCGGGGGAGACCCAGTACTTC
TRBV13	.	15	many	TRBJ1-1	CASTLNGGFGTEAFF	TGTGCCAGCACCCTGAACGGAGGATTCGGCACTGAAGCTTTCTTT
TRBV20-1	.	14	many	TRBJ2-1	CSARPQYTYNEQFF	TGCAGTGCTAGACCGCAGTACACCTACAATGAGCAGTTCTTC
TRBV11-2	.	14	few	TRBJ2-2	CASSRAGNTGELFF	TGTGCCAGCAGCCGAGCGGGGAACACCGGGGAGCTGTTTTTT
TRBV4-1	.	12	few	TRBJ1-1	CASSHRGPEAFF	TGCGCCAGCAGTCACCGCGGGCCGGAAGCTTTCTTT
TRBV28	.	15	many	TRBJ2-1	CASSFGSRKNNEQFF	TGTGCCAGCAGTTTTGGAAGCAGGAAAAACAATGAGCAGTTCTTC
TRBV28	TRBD1	15	many	TRBJ1-6	CASATGTGNNSPLHF	TGTGCCAGCGCTACTGGGACAGGCAATAATTCACCCCTCCACTTT
TRBV5-1	TRBD1	13	many	TRBJ2-7	CASSSRGFREQYF	TGCGCCAGCAGCTCCAGGGGGTTCCGCGAGCAGTACTTC
TRBV20-1	.	16	many	TRBJ2-5	CSARDPFGGGQETQYF	TGCAGTGCTAGAGACCCCTTTGGGGGAGGTCAAGAGACCCAGTACTTC
TRBV27	.	13	many	TRBJ2-7	CASSTTEYYEQYF	TGTGCCAGCAGTACGACGGAATATTACGAGCAGTACTTC
TRBV5-1	.	15	.	TRBJ1-6	CASSLSGENNSPLHF	TGCGCCAGCAGCTTGAGTGGGGAAAATAATTCACCCCTCCACTTT
TRBV28	TRBD2	13	many	TRBJ2-5	CASVGLAQETQYF	TGTGCCAGCGTAGGACTAGCGCAAGAGACCCAGTACTTC
TRBV2	.	12	many	TRBJ2-1	CASSRLLTEQFF	TGTGCCAGCAGTAGGCTTTTAACTGAGCAGTTCTTC
TRBV11-2	.	15	few	TRBJ2-7	CASSLEGYRTYEQYF	TGTGCCAGCAGCTTAGAGGGTTACAGAACCTACGAGCAGTACTTC
TRBV7-2	TRBD1	15	many	TRBJ2-5	CASSPQQGAQETQYF	TGTGCCAGCAGCCCTCAACAGGGGGCCCAAGAGACCCAGTACTTC
TRBV6-1	.	15	many	TRBJ1-1	CASSYLQGLNTEAFF	TGTGCCAGCAGTTATTTACAGGGCTTGAACACTGAAGCTTTCTTT
TRBV28	.	12	many	TRBJ2-3	CASSTGTDTQYF	TGTGCCAGCAGCACAGGGACAGATACGCAGTATTTT
TRBV18	.	15	.	TRBJ1-4	CVSSPGTGKNEKLFF	TGTGTCAGCTCACCCGGGACGGGAAAAAATGAAAAACTGTTTTTT
TRBV20-1	TRBD2	14	.	TRBJ2-1	CSASLSGRINEQFF	TGCAGTGCTAGCCTTAGCGGGAGAATCAATGAGCAGTTCTTC
TRBV3-1	.	14	.	TRBJ2-5	CASKRQAPSETQYF	TGTGCCAGCAAGCGGCAGGCCCCTTCGGAGACCCAGTACTTC
TRBV25-1	.	13	.	TRBJ2-7	CASSERGPYEQYF	TGTGCCAGCAGTGAACGGGGCCCCTACGAGCAGTACTTC
TRBV3-1	TRBD1	13	.	TRBJ2-7	CASSQKQGWEQYF	TGTGCCAGCAGCCAAAAACAGGGGTGGGAGCAGTACTTC
TRBV29-1	TRBD2	14	many	TRBJ2-5	CSVDTSGTIRTQYF	TGCAGCGTTGATACTAGCGGGACCATTAGGACCCAGTACTTC
TRBV11-2	TRBD1	15	many	TRBJ1-5	CASSLEAGGGQPQHF	TGTGCCAGCAGCTTAGAGGCAGGGGGGGGTCAGCCCCAGCATTTT
TRBV7-3	.	14	once	TRBJ2-3	CASSLGGGPDTQYF	TGTGCCAGCAGCTTAGGGGGGGGCCCAGATACGCAGTATTTT
TRBV2	TRBD1	15	many	TRBJ2-6	CASSEQGAGANVLTF	TGTGCCAGCAGTGAGCAGGGGGCTGGGGCCAACGTCCTGACTTTC
TRBV20-1	TRBD1	12	many	TRBJ1-1	CSVWQGDTEAFF	TGCAGTGTTTGGCAGGGGGACACTGAAGCTTTCTTT
TRBV13	.	15	.	TRBJ2-2	CASGRRGVYTGELFF	TGTGCCAGCGGCCGGAGAGGGGTTTACACCGGGGAGCTGTTTTTT
TRBV19	TRBD2	14	many	TRBJ2-1	CASSSSGRGNEQFF	TGTGCCAGTAGTAGTAGCGGGAGGGGTAATGAGCAGTTCTTC
TRBV12-3/TRBV12-4	TRBD1	13	many	TRBJ1-5	CASNRGGGQPQHF	TGTGCCAGCAACAGGGGCGGGGGTCAGCCCCAGCATTTT
TRBV20-1	TRBD2	13	few	TRBJ2-1	CSVGTSDHNEQFF	TGCAGTGTCGGGACTAGCGATCACAATGAGCAGTTCTTC
TRBV11-2	.	16	many	TRBJ2-7	CASSLGGVGGAYEQYF	TGTGCCAGCAGCTTAGGGGGCGTAGGGGGGGCCTACGAGCAGTACTTC
TRBV5-6	.	11	many	TRBJ2-7	CASIGVGEQYF	TGTGCCAGCATCGGAGTGGGCGAGCAGTACTTC
TRBV7-2	TRBD2	15	many	TRBJ2-5	CASSAEAGSGETQYF	TGTGCCAGCAGCGCGGAAGCGGGATCCGGGGAGACCCAGTACTTC
TRBV29-1	.	13	many	TRBJ1-2	CSGGDVTPYGYTF	TGCAGCGGGGGGGACGTTACACCCTATGGCTACACCTTC
TRBV12-3/TRBV12-4	.	14	many	TRBJ1-1	CASSSGVVDTEAFF	TGTGCCAGCAGTTCAGGGGTTGTGGACACTGAAGCTTTCTTT
TRBV30	.	14	many	TRBJ2-2	CAWSSRANTGELFF	TGTGCCTGGAGTAGCAGAGCGAACACCGGGGAGCTGTTTTTT
TRBV6-1	.	17	.	TRBJ1-1	CASSRRTPGGPNTEAFF	TGTGCCAGCAGTCGACGGACTCCAGGTGGGCCGAACACTGAAGCTTTCTTT
TRBV30	.	10	.	TRBJ2-1	CAGGRNEQFF	TGTGCTGGGGGGAGGAATGAGCAGTTCTTC
TRBV27	TRBD2	13	many	TRBJ2-5	CASSSGRIETQYF	TGTGCCAGCAGTAGCGGGAGAATCGAGACCCAGTACTTC
TRBV20-1	.	13	many	TRBJ1-1	CSAHAPGYTEAFF	TGCAGTGCCCACGCTCCAGGGTACACTGAAGCTTTCTTT
TRBV28	TRBD2	15	many	TRBJ2-7	CASSLRGGINYEQYF	TGTGCCAGCAGTTTGCGGGGGGGGATAAACTACGAGCAGTACTTC